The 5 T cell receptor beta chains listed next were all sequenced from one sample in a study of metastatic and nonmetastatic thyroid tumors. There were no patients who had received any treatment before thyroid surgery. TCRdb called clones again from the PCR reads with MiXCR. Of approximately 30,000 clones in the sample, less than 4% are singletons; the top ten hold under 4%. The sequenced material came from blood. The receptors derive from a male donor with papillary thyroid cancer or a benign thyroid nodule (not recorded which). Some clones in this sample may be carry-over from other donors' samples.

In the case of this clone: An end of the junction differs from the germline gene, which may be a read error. The CDR3 region is CASSDSKGINTKAFF. CDR3 in DNA: TGTGCCAGTAGCGATTCGAAGGGGATAAACACTAAAGCTTTCTTT. The rearrangement uses TRBV28 and TRBJ1-1; D may be TRBD1 (5 bases). Germline V gene lookup returns CDR1 MDHEN and CDR2 SYDVKM. This CDR3 is built from 15 residues.

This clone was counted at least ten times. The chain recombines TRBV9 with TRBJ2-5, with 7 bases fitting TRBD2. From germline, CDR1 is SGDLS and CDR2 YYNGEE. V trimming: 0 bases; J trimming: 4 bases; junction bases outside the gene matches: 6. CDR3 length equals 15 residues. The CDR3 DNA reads TGTGCCAGCAGCGTAGGGGGGGGAACCATAGAGACCCAGTACTTC. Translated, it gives CASSVGGGTIETQYF. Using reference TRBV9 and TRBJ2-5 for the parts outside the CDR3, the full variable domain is DSGVTQTPKHLITATGQRVTLRCSPRSGDLSVYWYQQSLDQGLQFLIQYYNGEERAKGNILERFSAQQFPDLHSELNLSSLELGDSALYFCASSVGGGTIETQYFGPGTRLLVL.

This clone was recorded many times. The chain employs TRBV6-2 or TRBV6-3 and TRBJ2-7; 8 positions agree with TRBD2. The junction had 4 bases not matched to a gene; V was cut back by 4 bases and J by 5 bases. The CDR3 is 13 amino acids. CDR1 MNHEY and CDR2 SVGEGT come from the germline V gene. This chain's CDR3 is CASSLSSGNEQYF. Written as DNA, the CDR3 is TGTGCCAGCAGTTTGAGTAGCGGGAACGAGCAGTACTTC.

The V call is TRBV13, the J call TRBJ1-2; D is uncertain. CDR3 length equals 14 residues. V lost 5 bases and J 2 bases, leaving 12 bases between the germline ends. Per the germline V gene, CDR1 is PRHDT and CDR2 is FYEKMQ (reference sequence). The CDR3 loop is CASSPLTGNYGYTF. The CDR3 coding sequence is TGTGCCAGCAGCCCCCTTACGGGGAACTATGGCTACACCTTC.

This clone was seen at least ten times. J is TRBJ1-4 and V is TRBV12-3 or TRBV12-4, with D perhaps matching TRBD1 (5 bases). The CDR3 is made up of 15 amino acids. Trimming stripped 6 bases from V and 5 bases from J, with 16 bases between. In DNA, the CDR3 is TGTGCCAGCAGAAGGGACCCATTAGGAAATGAAAAACTGTTTTTT. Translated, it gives CASRRDPLGNEKLFF.